Below are 20 T cell receptor beta chains sequenced from a single sample in a study of T cells in Graves' hyperthyroidism and ophthalmopathy. It was RNA transcripts that yielded the amplified TCR beta CDR3 regions. HTBI primers were the set used in a first-round RT-PCR of the TCR CDR3. TCRdb processed the multiplex PCR reads anew with MiXCR; each CDR3 protein has one entry. The sample consists of roughly 500,000 distinct CDR3 sequences, approximately 23% of them appearing once. Sample: blood. These receptors were taken from a woman aged 70 to 79 with Graves' ophthalmopathy.

This clonotype was observed a handful of times. V is TRBV7-9 and J is TRBJ2-7; 10 bases agree with TRBD2. The V gene end was trimmed by 3 bases and the J gene end by 2 bases; junction bases not matched to a gene: 7. The CDR3 consists of 16 residues. Looked up from germline, CDR1 is SEHNR and CDR2 is FQNEAQ (reference sequence). The CDR3 DNA is TGTGCCAGCAGCTTTTCAGGGAGCGGGAGGGCCTACGAGCAGTACTTC. Protein product: CASSFSGSGRAYEQYF.

In this sample, this clonotype turned up a few times. V is TRBV5-1 and J is TRBJ1-2; a weak D match, TRBD1 (5 bases). Between the trimmed V and J ends, which lost 4 bases and 3 bases, there was a span of 16 bases. Germline V gene lookup returns CDR1 SGHRS and CDR2 YFSETQ. This CDR3 has 15 amino acids. The CDR3 DNA reads TGCGCCAGCAGCGGATACAGGCTAGGGGACTATGGCTACACCTTC. Its protein is CASSGYRLGDYGYTF.

The chain is built from TRBV20-1 and TRBJ2-1; 9 nucleotides agree with TRBD2. V dropped 7 bases and J dropped 4; count of bases not matched to a gene: 8. The CDR3 covers 14 residues. From germline, CDR1 is DFQATT and CDR2 SNEGSKA (reference sequence). The CDR3 bases are TGCAGTGGCCTACTAAGCGGGAGGTACAATGAGCAGTTCTTC. Its translation: CSGLLSGRYNEQFF.

The V and J genes are TRBV20-1 and TRBJ2-1; 7 bases agree with TRBD1. J gave up 7 bases and V 3 bases, and 9 bases lay outside the gene matches. Germline lookup yields CDR1 DFQATT and CDR2 SNEGSKA (reference sequence). This CDR3 comprises 14 residues. For the CDR3, the DNA is TGCAGTGCTAGGAGTCTAGGGGGCAATAATGAGCAGTTCTTC. This codes for CSARSLGGNNEQFF.

The chain combines TRBV27 with TRBJ2-3, with D hard to call. V was cut by 3 bases and J by 0 bases, with 7 bases left in between. CDR3 size: 14 residues. Germline-derived CDR1 and CDR2 are MNHEY and SMNVEV (reference sequence). The CDR3 here is CASSFGKSTDTQYF. CDR3 coding DNA: TGTGCCAGCAGTTTTGGGAAAAGCACAGATACGCAGTATTTT.

This chain joins TRBV7-9 and TRBJ1-5, with D perhaps matching TRBD1 (5 bases). Trimming removed 3 bases at V and 5 bases at J, with 11 bases between. There are 14 residues in the CDR3. Germline CDR1 is SEHNR and CDR2 is FQNEAQ (reference sequence). The DNA for the CDR3 is TGTGCCAGCAGCTTCTCAGGGTCGCATCAGCCCCAGCATTTT. Amino acid sequence: CASSFSGSHQPQHF.

This clonotype was counted many times. This chain connects TRBV27 to TRBJ2-1, with D hard to call. Trimming removed 3 bases at V and 3 bases at J, with 6 bases between. This CDR3 spans 13 amino acids. CDR1 is MNHEY and CDR2 is SMNVEV in the germline V gene (reference sequence). The CDR3 sequence: CASSFVGYNEQFF. The CDR3 bases are TGTGCCAGCAGTTTCGTGGGCTACAATGAGCAGTTCTTC.

This clonotype was found a few times. The chain employs TRBV11-2 and TRBJ1-1; 11 nucleotides agree with TRBD1. The V segment lost 4 bases and the J segment 3 bases; nucleotides outside the gene matches: 4. This CDR3 comprises 15 residues. Germline assignment: CDR1 SGHAT and CDR2 FQNNGV. For the CDR3, the DNA is TGTGCCAGCAGCTCACCGGGACAGGGGGACACTGAAGCTTTCTTT. Its translation: CASSSPGQGDTEAFF. The full variable domain, rest sourced from reference TRBV11-2 and TRBJ1-1, is EAGVAQSPRYKIIEKRQSVAFWCNPISGHATLYWYQQILGQGPKLLIQFQNNGVVDDSQLPKDRFSAERLKGVDSTLKIQPAKLEDSAVYLCASSSPGQGDTEAFFGQGTRLTVV.

This chain links TRBV7-6 with TRBJ2-1; TRBD2 is a possible D gene (5 bases). The CDR3 has 14 residues. The V gene lost 5 bases and the J gene lost 6 bases, with 14 bases spanning the gap. CDR1 SGHVS and CDR2 FNYEAQ come from the germline V gene. The CDR3 spells CASSLKEVGNEQFF. In DNA, the CDR3 is TGTGCCAGCAGCCTTAAGGAGGTGGGCAATGAGCAGTTCTTC.

V usage is TRBV5-6 and J usage is TRBJ1-4; weak D call: TRBD1 (5 bases). The V gene's germline CDR1 is SGHDT and CDR2 YYEEEE. Trimming took 1 base from V and 6 from J, leaving 13 bases between them. This CDR3 contains 15 residues. In DNA, the CDR3 is TGTGCCAGCAGCTTGTTGACGACAGTAGATGAAAAACTGTTTTTT. Translated, it gives CASSLLTTVDEKLFF.

This clonotype was detected a few times. The CDR3 loop reads CASSYPKGEDSNQPQHF. The CDR3 coding sequence is TGTGCCAGCAGTTACCCTAAGGGGGAGGACAGCAATCAGCCCCAGCATTTT. This chain connects TRBV27 to TRBJ1-5, with D maybe TRBD1 (6 bases). With 4 bases removed from V and 1 base from J, the gap between germline ends came to 17 bases. The germline gives CDR1 MNHEY, CDR2 SMNVEV (reference sequence). The CDR3 runs to 17 residues.

The chain combines TRBV10-3 with TRBJ2-2; 14 bases align to TRBD2. V was clipped by 4 bases and J by 5 bases; unmatched bases: 3. Germline V gene lookup returns CDR1 ENHRY and CDR2 SYGVKD. This CDR3 is 16 amino acids long. The CDR3 loop reads CAISGTSGRRTGELFF. The CDR3 nucleotides read TGTGCCATCAGTGGGACTAGCGGGAGGAGGACCGGGGAGCTGTTTTTT.

The CDR3, as DNA: TGTGCCAGCAGTTACTCGAGACTTTCCAACAATGAGCAGTTCTTC. Amino acids: CASSYSRLSNNEQFF. This chain uses TRBV6-6 with TRBJ2-1; D is uncertain. V lost 0 bases to trimming and J lost 5 bases, with 11 bases between them. The CDR3 consists of 15 residues. CDR1 and CDR2 from the germline V gene are MNHNY and SVGAGI (reference sequence).

This clonotype has just a few counts. This chain links TRBV7-9 with TRBJ1-1; D unresolved. This CDR3 has 13 amino acids. Germline assignment: CDR1 SEHNR and CDR2 FQNEAQ (reference sequence). V was pared by 3 bases and J by 5 bases, with 10 bases between. The CDR3 nucleotides are TGTGCCAGCAGCTTTGAAGGGAATACTGAAGCTTTCTTT. Translation: CASSFEGNTEAFF.

The J gene is TRBJ2-2, the V gene TRBV29-1; TRBD1 might be the D (7 bases). There are 13 residues in the CDR3. Germline V gives CDR1 SQVTM, CDR2 ANQGSEA. Trimming stripped 1 base from V and 7 bases from J, with 10 bases between. In nucleotides, the CDR3 is TGCAGCGTTGAAGTCAGGGGGGACGGGGAGCTGTTTTTT. Protein: CSVEVRGDGELFF.

CDR3 bases: TGCAGTGCCGTTCCGGGGATCACCTACGAGCAGTACTTC. This codes for CSAVPGITYEQYF. The V and J genes are TRBV20-1 and TRBJ2-7, with a tentative D call TRBD2 (5 bases). The germline CDR1 and CDR2 sequences are DFQATT and SNEGSKA (reference sequence). The length of the CDR3 is 13 residues. With 6 bases removed from V and 2 bases from J, the gap between germline ends came to 14 bases.

J is TRBJ2-2 and V is TRBV27; possibly TRBD1 or TRBD2 for D (5 bases each). With 5 bases removed from V and 7 bases from J, the gap between germline ends came to 11 bases. This CDR3 is built from 13 residues. Germline V gene sequence: CDR1 MNHEY, CDR2 SMNVEV (reference sequence). The CDR3 here is CASSPKRGGELFF. The CDR3 region has the DNA TGTGCCAGCAGTCCAAAGAGGGGCGGGGAGCTGTTTTTT.

This clonotype occurred many times. The chain has TRBV28 and TRBJ1-1, with 7 bases fitting TRBD1. CDR1 MDHEN and CDR2 SYDVKM come from the germline V gene. This CDR3 has 14 amino acids. The J segment lost 1 base and the V segment lost 7 bases, leaving 6 bases of the junction unmatched. CDR3 in amino acids: CASTITGANTEAFF. CDR3 DNA: TGTGCCAGCACAATTACAGGGGCGAACACTGAAGCTTTCTTT.

This clonotype was observed at least ten times. V and J are TRBV2 and TRBJ2-1, with 12 bases identical to TRBD2. The CDR3 has 19 amino acids. Germline CDR1 reads SNHLY; CDR2 reads FYNNEI. The V gene end was trimmed by 6 bases and the J gene end by 6 bases; junction bases not matched to a gene: 18. This chain's CDR3 is CASSSKGTSGLPGGNEQFF. Written as DNA, the CDR3 is TGTGCCAGCAGCTCCAAGGGGACTAGCGGGCTTCCGGGGGGCAATGAGCAGTTCTTC.

This clonotype was found a few times. The rearrangement uses TRBV12-3 or TRBV12-4 and TRBJ2-7; 7 nucleotides line up with TRBD2. V was clipped by 5 bases and J by 7 bases; unmatched bases: 17. CDR3 length: 16 residues. CDR3 loop: CASSPSGSSGLGEQYF. CDR3 DNA: TGTGCCAGCAGTCCCTCGGGGTCTAGCGGCCTTGGGGAGCAGTACTTC.